The source of this T cell receptor (beta chain) is a study of blood T cell repertoires in COVID-19. Study details: Samples taken during acute and convalescent COVID-19 were collected in the United States, Italy and Spain. In each case, the material was cDNA or gDNA derived from T cells, B-cell-depleted T cells, or PBMCs.

Germline lookup yields CDR1 LNHNV and CDR2 YYDKDF (reference sequence). V dropped 2 bases and J dropped 6; count of bases not matched to a gene: 5. The CDR3 length is 15 residues. In the authors' workflow: Amplified reference gene primers provided the basis for estimating nucleated cell counts. Data came from immunoSEQ multiplex PCR; TCRdb stores just in-frame clones and leaves some out. The V and J calls and clone size were taken over from that table, and D and trimming were inferred from the DNA. Here the sample spans some 150,000 clones, roughly nine tenths being singletons. Material for sequencing was peripheral blood. The V and J genes are TRBV15 and TRBJ2-4; 9 bases align to TRBD2. The sequence derives from a man in his 70s with acute or convalescent COVID-19. This CDR3 is CATSRQAGGLNIQYF. The CDR3 nucleotides are TGTGCCACCAGCAGACAAGCGGGAGGTCTAAACATTCAGTACTTC.